This T cell receptor (beta chain) was sequenced in a study of cytomegalovirus exposure and HLA in healthy donors. In the PCR, 60 Vbeta and 13 Jbeta primers were used. Profiling relied on immunoSEQ multiplex PCR, and the TCRdb table lists in-frame clones only, not all of them. The profile shows roughly 190,000 clones, roughly a tenth of them singletons. The germline V gene has CDR1 SGHTA and CDR2 FQGTGA. V trimming: 1 base; J trimming: 7 bases; junction bases outside the gene matches: 3. The CDR3 length is 13 residues. The chain uses TRBV7-3 and TRBJ1-2; TRBD1 agrees at 7 bases. The sequenced sample was PBMCs. This receptor was obtained from a woman in her 30s in good health and CMV-seropositive. CDR3 nucleotides: TGTGCCAGCAGCTTAATACAGGGGAGTGGCTACACCTTC. This sequence encodes CASSLIQGSGYTF.